These 10 T cell receptor beta chains were all obtained from the same sample, sequenced in a study of molecular identifiers for immune sequencing clone quantification. Using its own MiXCR run on the PCR reads, TCRdb lists one record per CDR3 protein. The table has approximately 680,000 distinct CDR3 sequences, about 25% seen once. The specimen was naive CD8+ T cells from blood, with Jurkat cell RNA spiked in. The sample's subset: FACS-sorted CD8+CD4-CCR7+CD45RA+ naive T cells. The receptor set was obtained from a human donor in good health. Some libraries in this study had Jurkat cell RNA spiked in.

Ten or more counts support this clonotype. The rearrangement links TRBV6-5 to TRBJ1-1; 7 bases agree with TRBD1. Trimming cost V 0 bases and J 5 bases; bases outside gene matches: 6. This CDR3 is 15 amino acids long. The germline V gene has CDR1 MNHEY and CDR2 SVGAGI. DNA for the CDR3: TGTGCCAGCAGTTACTCGGCCAGGGGGGGGACTGAAGCTTTCTTT. As protein: CASSYSARGGTEAFF.

This clonotype was found many times. The rearrangement uses TRBV2 and TRBJ2-7; tentative D call: TRBD1 (6 bases). Germline CDR1 is SNHLY and CDR2 is FYNNEI. The CDR3 is 14 amino acids. V shed 3 bases and J shed 2 bases, with 11 bases lying between them. The CDR3 DNA reads as TGTGCCAGCAGTGAGGAGGACAGAGCCTACGAGCAGTACTTC. Its translation: CASSEEDRAYEQYF.

The chain couples TRBV12-3 or TRBV12-4 to TRBJ1-2; tentative D call: TRBD1 (6 bases). The CDR3 has 13 amino acids. V was clipped by 6 bases and J by 7 bases, with 15 bases between them. CDR3: CASSPAGGCGYTF. In nucleotides, the CDR3 is TGTGCCAGCAGCCCGGCTGGGGGCTGTGGCTACACCTTC.

This clonotype has at least ten counts. The J gene is TRBJ2-3, the V gene TRBV6-5, with unresolved D. The germline V gene encodes CDR1 MNHEY and CDR2 SVGAGI. The V gene lost 10 bases and the J gene lost 4 bases, with 18 bases spanning the gap. CDR3 size: 14 residues. CDR3 sequence (DNA): TGTGCCACTTCGCCGACCTCACCCTCAGATACGCAGTATTTT. Translation gives CATSPTSPSDTQYF.

A remark on this clonotype: A read error may produce the germline difference seen at one junction end. CDR3 sequence reads: CASSFGDSHQPQHF. The CDR3 bases are TGTGCCAGCAGCTTCGGAGATAGCCATCAGCCTCAGCATTTT. The gene calls are TRBV7-9 and TRBJ1-5, with no clear D. Looked up from germline, CDR1 is SEHNR and CDR2 is FQNEAQ (reference sequence). The CDR3 length is 14 residues.

This clonotype occurred once. At one boundary the junction diverges from the germline segment, which might be a read error. This sequence joins TRBV6-6 and TRBJ1-4; D not resolved. The length of the CDR3 is 16 residues. Germline-derived CDR1 and CDR2 are MNHNY and SVGAGI (reference sequence). The CDR3 DNA follows: TGTGGCAGCTGCCCCGGGGAGGTTGCAACTAATGAAAAACTGTTTTTT. Protein sequence: CGSCPGEVATNEKLFF.

The V and J genes are TRBV4-3 and TRBJ1-2; D unclear. Germline assignment: CDR1 LGHNA and CDR2 YSLEER. The CDR3 has 15 residues. Trimming took 0 bases from V and 2 from J, leaving 10 bases between them. This CDR3 reads CASSQDYGNNYGYTF. DNA for the CDR3: TGCGCCAGCAGCCAAGATTACGGGAACAACTATGGCTACACCTTC.

Comments on this clonotype: A single base separates this from a much larger clone, so it may be a read error. The chain carries TRBV7-9 and TRBJ2-7; a weak D match, TRBD2 (6 bases). The V gene lost 4 bases and the J gene lost 4 bases, with 14 bases spanning the gap. This CDR3 contains 14 residues. Germline lookup yields CDR1 SEHNR and CDR2 FQNEAQ (reference sequence). This CDR3 reads CASSSRGIGYEQYF. Written as DNA, the CDR3 is TGTGCCAGCAGCTCGCGGGGTATAGGGTACGAGCAGTACTTC. Filled out from reference TRBV7-9 and TRBJ2-7, the complete variable domain reads DTGVSQNPRHKITKRGQNVTFRCDPISEHNRLYWYRQTLGQGPEFLTYFQNEAQLEKSRLLSDRFSAERPKGSFSTLEIQRTEQGDSAMYLCASSSRGIGYEQYFGPGTRLTVT.

This chain connects TRBV21-1 to TRBJ2-7; the table's TRBD1 call for D was not verified on the DNA. TRBV21-1 is classified as a pseudogene. CDR3 length: 17 amino acids. The CDR3 nucleotides read TGTGCCAGCAGCAAAGACCGGCGGGACAGGGCATCCTACGAGCAGTACTTC. It codes for CASSKDRRDRASYEQYF.

This clonotype was counted at least ten times. The chain has TRBV4-3 and TRBJ2-3; D is uncertain. Germline V gene lookup returns CDR1 LGHNA and CDR2 YSLEER. This CDR3 region has 16 residues. The V gene lost 0 bases and the J gene lost 4 bases, with 14 bases spanning the gap. CDR3 nucleotides: TGCGCCAGCAGCCAAGAGGTGGGGTTGGCGTCAGATACGCAGTATTTT. This translates into CASSQEVGLASDTQYF.